This T cell receptor (beta chain) was sequenced for a study of cytomegalovirus exposure and HLA in healthy donors. A multiplex PCR was run with 60 Vbeta primers and 13 Jbeta primers. The method was immunoSEQ multiplex PCR; TCRdb's version includes in-frame clones alone and lacks a portion of them. The data contain roughly 80,000 clones, 75% to 85% of them singletons. This clone was seen more than once but under ten times. The specimen was PBMCs. The receptor was isolated from a man aged 50-59 years in good health and CMV-seropositive.

The CDR3 loop is CASSPYTGELFF. Here the CDR3 DNA reads TGTGCCAGCAGCCCCTACACCGGGGAGCTGTTTTTT. The chain carries TRBV9 and TRBJ2-2; the D is unclear. Trimming cost V 4 bases and J 3 bases, with 4 bases left between them. Looked up from germline, CDR1 is SGDLS and CDR2 is YYNGEE. This CDR3 contains 12 residues.